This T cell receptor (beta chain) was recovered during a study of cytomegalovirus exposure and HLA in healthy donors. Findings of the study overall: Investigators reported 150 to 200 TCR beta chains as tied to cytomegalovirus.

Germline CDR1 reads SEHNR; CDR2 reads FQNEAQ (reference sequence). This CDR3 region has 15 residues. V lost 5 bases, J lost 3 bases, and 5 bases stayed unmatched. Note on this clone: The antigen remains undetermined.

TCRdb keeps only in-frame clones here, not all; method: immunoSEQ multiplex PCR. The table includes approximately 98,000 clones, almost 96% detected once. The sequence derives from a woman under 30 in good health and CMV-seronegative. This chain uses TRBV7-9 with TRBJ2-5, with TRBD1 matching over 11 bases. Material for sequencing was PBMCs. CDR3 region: CASSAGGQGEETQYF. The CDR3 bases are TGTGCCAGCAGCGCAGGGGGACAGGGGGAAGAGACCCAGTACTTC.